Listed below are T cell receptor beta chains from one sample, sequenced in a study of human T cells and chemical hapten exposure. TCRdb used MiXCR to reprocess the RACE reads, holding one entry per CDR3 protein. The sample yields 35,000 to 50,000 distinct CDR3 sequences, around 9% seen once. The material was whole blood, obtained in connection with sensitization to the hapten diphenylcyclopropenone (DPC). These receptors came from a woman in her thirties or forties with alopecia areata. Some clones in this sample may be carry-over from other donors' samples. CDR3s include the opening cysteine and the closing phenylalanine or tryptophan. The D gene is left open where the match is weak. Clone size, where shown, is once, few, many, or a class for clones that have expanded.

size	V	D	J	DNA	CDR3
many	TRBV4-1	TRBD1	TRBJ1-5	TGCGCCAGCACCCCCAAGAGGGACAGAGGAAATAGCAATCAGCCCCAGCATTTT	CASTPKRDRGNSNQPQHF
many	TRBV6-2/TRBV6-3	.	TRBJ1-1	TGTGCCAGCAGTTGGTCCTACGGGACTGAAGCTTTCTTT	CASSWSYGTEAFF
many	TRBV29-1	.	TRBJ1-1	TGCAGCGTTGATGCTTTTAAGGGGACCGGGGCGCCCGCTGAAGCTTTCTTT	CSVDAFKGTGAPAEAFF
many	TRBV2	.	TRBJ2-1	TGTGCCAGCAAAGAAGGGTCCAATGAGCAGTTCTTC	CASKEGSNEQFF
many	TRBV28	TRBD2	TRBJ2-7	TGTGCCAGCAGTAGGAGCGGGGGGGCTCTGGACGAGCAGTACTTC	CASSRSGGALDEQYF
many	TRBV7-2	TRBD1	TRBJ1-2	TGTGCCAGCAGCAAAGGACAGGAGTTCCCCTATGGCTACACCTTC	CASSKGQEFPYGYTF
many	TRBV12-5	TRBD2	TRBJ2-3	TGTGCTAGTGGTTCCCCGAGAGCTGGGGGGAGGGCAGATACGCAGTATTTT	CASGSPRAGGRADTQYF
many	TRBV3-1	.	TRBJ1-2	TGTGCCAGCAGCCAAGATCGGCGACAGTATGGCTACACCTTC	CASSQDRRQYGYTF
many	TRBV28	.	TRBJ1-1	TGTGCCAGCAGTCCGGAGGGGGTCAGAGGCACTGAAGCTTTCTTT	CASSPEGVRGTEAFF
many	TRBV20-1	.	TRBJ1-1	TGCAGTGCTAGCCGACCGATGATGGGGAACACTGAAGCTTTCTTT	CSASRPMMGNTEAFF
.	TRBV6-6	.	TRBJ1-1	TGTGCCAGCAGCTCCAAGGGGAACACTGAAGCTTTCTTT	CASSSKGNTEAFF
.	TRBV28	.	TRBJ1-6	TGTGCCAGCAGGTGGGGTAGCTCCTATAATTCACCCCTCCACTTT	CASRWGSSYNSPLHF
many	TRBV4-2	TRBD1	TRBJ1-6	TGTGCCAGCAGCCTCCGGGACAGCTCCTATAATTCACCCCTCCACTTT	CASSLRDSSYNSPLHF
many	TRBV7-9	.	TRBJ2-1	TGTGCCAGCAGCTTAGGCAATGAGCAGTTCTTC	CASSLGNEQFF
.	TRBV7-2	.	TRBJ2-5	TGTGCCAGCAGCCCGCAATCCCGGGGCAGGGACATTGGGTCCCAGTACTTC	CASSPQSRGRDIGSQYF
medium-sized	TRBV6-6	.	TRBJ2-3	TGTGCCAGCAACAGGGGGGGGTCAGGAGATACGCAGTATTTT	CASNRGGSGDTQYF
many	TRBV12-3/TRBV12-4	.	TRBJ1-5	TGTGCCAGCAGTGTAGTGGGTAACCAGCCCCAGCATTTT	CASSVVGNQPQHF